The T cell receptor (beta chain) described here comes from a study of Ad26.COV2.S vaccination and SARS-CoV-2 variants. Trimming at V came to 6 bases and at J to 3 bases, leaving 3 bases not matched to a gene. The CDR3 has 14 amino acids. Germline loops: CDR1 MRHNA, CDR2 SNTAGT. General study results and limits: Participants in the vaccine arm had higher spike-specific TCR breadth; placebo recipients had lower.

The treatment here: around 19 received Ad26.COV2.S at low or high dose, single or two shots; 5 received placebo; per-sample allocation not given. Sample collection was performed on day 63 after the first vaccine or placebo injection. This person who donated was an adult of 18-55 years in Boston. Comments on this clone: Its antigen is unknown.

Libraries were prepared by immunoSEQ multiplex PCR; TCRdb keeps only in-frame clonotypes and omits some of them. The sample includes 350,000 to 500,000 clones, 90% of them seen just once. This TCR derives from a person between 18 and 65 years old who received the Ad26.COV2.S COVID-19 vaccine or a placebo. The chain has TRBV6-4 and TRBJ2-2; 8 bases match TRBD2. Sequencing used peripheral blood, obtained in a trial of Ad26.COV2.S vaccine versus placebo. The CDR3 region is CASRAGDDTGELFF. The CDR3, as DNA: TGTGCCAGCAGAGCGGGAGACGACACCGGGGAGCTGTTTTTT.